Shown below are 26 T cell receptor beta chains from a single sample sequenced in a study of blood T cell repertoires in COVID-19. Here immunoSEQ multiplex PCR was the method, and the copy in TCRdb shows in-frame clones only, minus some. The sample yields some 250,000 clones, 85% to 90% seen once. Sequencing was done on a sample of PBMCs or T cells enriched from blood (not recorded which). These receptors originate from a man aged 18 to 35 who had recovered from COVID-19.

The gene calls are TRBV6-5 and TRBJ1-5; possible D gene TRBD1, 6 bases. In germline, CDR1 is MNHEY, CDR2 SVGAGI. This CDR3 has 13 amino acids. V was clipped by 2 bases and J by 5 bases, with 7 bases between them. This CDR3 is CASSYQGYQPQHF. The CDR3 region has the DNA TGTGCCAGCAGTTACCAGGGGTATCAGCCCCAGCATTTT.

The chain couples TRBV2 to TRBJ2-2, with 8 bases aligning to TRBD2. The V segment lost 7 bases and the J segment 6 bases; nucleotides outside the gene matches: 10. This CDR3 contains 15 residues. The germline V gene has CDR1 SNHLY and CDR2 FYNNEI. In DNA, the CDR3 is TGTGCCAGCAAGCAGCAGACTAGCGCCGCCGGGGAGCTGTTTTTT. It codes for CASKQQTSAAGELFF.

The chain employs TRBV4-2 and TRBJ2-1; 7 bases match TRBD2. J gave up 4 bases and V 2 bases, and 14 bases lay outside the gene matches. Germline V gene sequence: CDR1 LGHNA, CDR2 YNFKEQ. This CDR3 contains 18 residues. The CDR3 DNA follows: TGTGCCAGCAGCCAACTGAGCGGGACGTTTTCCGTTTACAATGAGCAGTTCTTC. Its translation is CASSQLSGTFSVYNEQFF.

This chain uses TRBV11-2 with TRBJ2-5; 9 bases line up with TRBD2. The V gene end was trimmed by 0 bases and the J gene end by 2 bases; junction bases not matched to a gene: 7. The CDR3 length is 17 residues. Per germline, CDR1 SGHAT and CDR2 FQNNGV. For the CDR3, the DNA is TGTGCCAGCAGCTTAGATTGGTTAGCGGGGGAACAAGAGACCCAGTACTTC. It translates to CASSLDWLAGEQETQYF.

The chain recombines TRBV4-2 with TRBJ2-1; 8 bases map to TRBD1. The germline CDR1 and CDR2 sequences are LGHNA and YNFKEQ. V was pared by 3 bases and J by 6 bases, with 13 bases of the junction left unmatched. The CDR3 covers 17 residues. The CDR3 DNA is TGTGCCAGCAGCCAGACGGTTTGGCGACAGGGGACCAATGAGCAGTTCTTC. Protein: CASSQTVWRQGTNEQFF.

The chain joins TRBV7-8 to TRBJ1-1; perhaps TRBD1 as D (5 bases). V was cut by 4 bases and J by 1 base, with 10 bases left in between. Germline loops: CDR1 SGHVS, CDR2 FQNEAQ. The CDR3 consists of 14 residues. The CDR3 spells CASSSWGENTEAFF. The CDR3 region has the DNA TGTGCCAGCAGCTCCTGGGGGGAGAACACTGAAGCTTTCTTT.

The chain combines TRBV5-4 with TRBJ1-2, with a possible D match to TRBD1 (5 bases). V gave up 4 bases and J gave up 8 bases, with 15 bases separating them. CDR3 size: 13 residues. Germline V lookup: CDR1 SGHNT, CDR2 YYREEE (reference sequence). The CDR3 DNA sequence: TGTGCCAGCAGCGATCAGGGAAAGGGAGGCTACACCTTC. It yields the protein CASSDQGKGGYTF.

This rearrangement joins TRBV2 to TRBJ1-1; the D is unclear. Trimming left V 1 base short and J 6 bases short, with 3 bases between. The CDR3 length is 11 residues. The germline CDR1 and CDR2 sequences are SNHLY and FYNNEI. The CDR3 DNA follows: TGTGCCAGCAGTGAAGACTCTGAAGCTTTCTTT. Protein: CASSEDSEAFF.

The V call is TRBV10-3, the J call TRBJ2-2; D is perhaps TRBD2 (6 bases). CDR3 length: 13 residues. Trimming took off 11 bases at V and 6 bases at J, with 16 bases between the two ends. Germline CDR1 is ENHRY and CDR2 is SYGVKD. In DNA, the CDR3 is TGTGCCTTACGCCGGGGGAGCGCCGGGGAGCTGTTTTTT. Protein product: CALRRGSAGELFF.

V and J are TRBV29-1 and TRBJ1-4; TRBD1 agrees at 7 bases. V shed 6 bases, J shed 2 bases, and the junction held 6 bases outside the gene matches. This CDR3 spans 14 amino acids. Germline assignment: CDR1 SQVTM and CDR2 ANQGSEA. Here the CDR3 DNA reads TGCAGCGTGGCAGACAGGGCTACTAATGAAAAACTGTTTTTT. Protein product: CSVADRATNEKLFF.

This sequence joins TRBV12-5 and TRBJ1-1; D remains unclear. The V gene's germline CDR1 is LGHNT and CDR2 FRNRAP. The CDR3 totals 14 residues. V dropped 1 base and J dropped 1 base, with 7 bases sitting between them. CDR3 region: CASGLGVSNTEAFF. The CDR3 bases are TGTGCTAGTGGTTTGGGAGTATCGAACACTGAAGCTTTCTTT.

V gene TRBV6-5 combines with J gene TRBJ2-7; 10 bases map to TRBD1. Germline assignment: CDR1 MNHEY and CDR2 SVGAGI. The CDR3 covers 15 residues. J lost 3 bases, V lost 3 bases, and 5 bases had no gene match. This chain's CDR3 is CASSYSGTGDYEQYF. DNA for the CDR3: TGTGCCAGCAGTTATTCCGGGACAGGGGACTACGAGCAGTACTTC.

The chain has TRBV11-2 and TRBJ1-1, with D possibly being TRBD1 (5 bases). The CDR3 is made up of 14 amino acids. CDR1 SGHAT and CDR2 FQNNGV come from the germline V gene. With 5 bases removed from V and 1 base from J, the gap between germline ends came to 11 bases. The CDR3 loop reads CASSNDRRNTEAFF. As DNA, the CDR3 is TGTGCCAGCAGCAACGACAGACGGAACACTGAAGCTTTCTTT.

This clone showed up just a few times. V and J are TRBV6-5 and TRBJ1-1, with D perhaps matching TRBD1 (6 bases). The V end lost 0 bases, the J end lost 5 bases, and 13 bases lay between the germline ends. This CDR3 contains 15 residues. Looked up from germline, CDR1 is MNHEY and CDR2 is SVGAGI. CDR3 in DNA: TGTGCCAGCAGTTACTCTAGGGGGGGAAGGACTGAAGCTTTCTTT. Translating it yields CASSYSRGGRTEAFF.

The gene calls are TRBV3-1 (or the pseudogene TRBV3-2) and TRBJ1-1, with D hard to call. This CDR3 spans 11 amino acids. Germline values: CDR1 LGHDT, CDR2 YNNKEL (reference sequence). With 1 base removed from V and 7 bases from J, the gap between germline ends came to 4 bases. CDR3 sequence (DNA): TGTGCCAGCAGCCAAGGGAGTGAAGCTTTCTTT. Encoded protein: CASSQGSEAFF.

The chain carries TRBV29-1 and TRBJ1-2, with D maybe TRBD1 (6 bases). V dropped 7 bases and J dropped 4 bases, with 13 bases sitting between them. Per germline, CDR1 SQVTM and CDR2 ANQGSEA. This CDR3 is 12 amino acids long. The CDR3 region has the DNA TGCAGCGCTGGGGGCGTACGCTATGGCTACACCTTC. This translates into CSAGGVRYGYTF.

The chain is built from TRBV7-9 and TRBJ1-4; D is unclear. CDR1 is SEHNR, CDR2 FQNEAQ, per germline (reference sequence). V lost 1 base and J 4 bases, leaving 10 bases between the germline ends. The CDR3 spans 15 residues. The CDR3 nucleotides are TGTGCCAGCAGCTTAGTGGGCGCCGATAATGAAAAACTGTTTTTT. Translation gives CASSLVGADNEKLFF.

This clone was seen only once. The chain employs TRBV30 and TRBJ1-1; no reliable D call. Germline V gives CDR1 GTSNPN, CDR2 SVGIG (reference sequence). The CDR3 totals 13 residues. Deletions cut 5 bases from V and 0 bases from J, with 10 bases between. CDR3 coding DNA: TGTGCCTGGGTTGGCTTTATGAACACTGAAGCTTTCTTT. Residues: CAWVGFMNTEAFF.

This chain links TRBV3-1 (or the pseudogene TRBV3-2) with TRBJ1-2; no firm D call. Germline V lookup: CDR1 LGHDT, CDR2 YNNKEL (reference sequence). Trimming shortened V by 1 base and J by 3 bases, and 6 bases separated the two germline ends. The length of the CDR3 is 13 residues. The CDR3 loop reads CASSQVSDYGYTF. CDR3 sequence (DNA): TGTGCCAGCAGCCAAGTCTCGGACTATGGCTACACCTTC.

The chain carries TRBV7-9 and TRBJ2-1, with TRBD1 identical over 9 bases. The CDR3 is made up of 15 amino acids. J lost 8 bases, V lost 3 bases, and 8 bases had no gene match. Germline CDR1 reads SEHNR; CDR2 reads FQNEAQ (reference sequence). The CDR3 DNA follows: TGTGCCAGCAGCTTCCGGGACAGGGAAATCGATGAGCAGTTCTTC. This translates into CASSFRDREIDEQFF. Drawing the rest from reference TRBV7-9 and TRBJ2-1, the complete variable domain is DTGVSQNPRHKITKRGQNVTFRCDPISEHNRLYWYRQTLGQGPEFLTYFQNEAQLEKSRLLSDRFSAERPKGSFSTLEIQRTEQGDSAMYLCASSFRDREIDEQFFGPGTRLTVL.

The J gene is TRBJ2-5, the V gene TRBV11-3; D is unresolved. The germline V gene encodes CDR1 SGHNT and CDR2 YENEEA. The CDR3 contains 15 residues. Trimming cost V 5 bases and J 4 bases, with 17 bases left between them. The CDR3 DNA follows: TGTGCCAGCAGCCCTGGTCTCGCGGTTGGAGAGACCCAGTACTTC. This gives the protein CASSPGLAVGETQYF.

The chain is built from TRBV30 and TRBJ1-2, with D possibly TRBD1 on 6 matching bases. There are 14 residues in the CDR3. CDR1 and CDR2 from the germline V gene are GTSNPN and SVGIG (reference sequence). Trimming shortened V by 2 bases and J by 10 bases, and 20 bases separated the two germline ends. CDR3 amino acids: CAWSRRGTMVYYTF. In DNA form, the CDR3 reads TGTGCCTGGAGTCGGCGAGGGACAATGGTATACTACACCTTC.

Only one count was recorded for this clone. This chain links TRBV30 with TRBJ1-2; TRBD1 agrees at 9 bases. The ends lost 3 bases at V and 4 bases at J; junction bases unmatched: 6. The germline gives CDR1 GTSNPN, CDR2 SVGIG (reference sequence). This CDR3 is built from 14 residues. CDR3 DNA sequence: TGTGCCTGGAGCTATACAGGGGGCGGCTATGGCTACACCTTC. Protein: CAWSYTGGGYGYTF.

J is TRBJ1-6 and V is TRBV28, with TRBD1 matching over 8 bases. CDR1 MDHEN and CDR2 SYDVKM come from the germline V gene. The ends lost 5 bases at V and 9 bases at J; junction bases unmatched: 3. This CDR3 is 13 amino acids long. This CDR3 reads CASSEDRGSPLHF. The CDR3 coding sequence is TGTGCCAGCAGTGAAGACAGGGGTTCACCCCTCCACTTT.

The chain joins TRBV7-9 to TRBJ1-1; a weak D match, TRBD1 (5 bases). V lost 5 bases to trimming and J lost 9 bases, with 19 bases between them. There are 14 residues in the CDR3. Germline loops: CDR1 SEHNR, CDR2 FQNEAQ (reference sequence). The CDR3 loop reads CASSVDHWGQQAFF. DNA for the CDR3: TGTGCCAGCAGCGTGGACCACTGGGGCCAGCAAGCTTTCTTT.

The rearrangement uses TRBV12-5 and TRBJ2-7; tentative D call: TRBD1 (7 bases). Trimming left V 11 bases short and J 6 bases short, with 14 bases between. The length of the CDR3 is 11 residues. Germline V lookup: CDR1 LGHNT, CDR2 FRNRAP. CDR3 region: CALGGGGEQYF. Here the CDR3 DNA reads TGTGCTCTAGGAGGGGGCGGCGAGCAGTACTTC.